The rows below give T cell receptor beta chains drawn from one sample of a study of human T cells and chemical hapten exposure. MiXCR, applied by TCRdb to the RACE reads, yields one record per CDR3 protein. Of tens of thousands of distinct CDR3 sequences in the sample, roughly 10% were seen once. Sample: whole blood, taken in connection with sensitization to the hapten diphenylcyclopropenone (DPC). The receptors here all came from a woman younger than 45 with alopecia areata. Some clones in this sample may be carry-over from other donors' samples. The CDR3 runs from the conserved cysteine through the conserved F or W. Each record gives: V gene, D gene, J gene, clone size, CDR3 DNA, CDR3 protein. D genes are given only for firm matches. A row's size may be missing; if present it is once, few, many or a size class.

v_call: TRBV20-1
d_call: NA
j_call: TRBJ2-3
clone_size: NA
cdr3_nt: TGCAGTGCTAGAAGACATCGACCTAGCACAGATACGCAGTATTTT
cdr3_aa: CSARRHRPSTDTQYF

v_call: TRBV7-2
d_call: NA
j_call: TRBJ2-5
clone_size: few
cdr3_nt: TGTGCCAGCAGCCACCGAAGTCTAGCTGAGACCCAGTACTTC
cdr3_aa: CASSHRSLAETQYF

v_call: TRBV9
d_call: NA
j_call: TRBJ1-3
clone_size: many
cdr3_nt: TGTGCCAGCAGCGACCGGCCGGGACGGACCATATATTTT
cdr3_aa: CASSDRPGRTIYF

v_call: TRBV27
d_call: TRBD1
j_call: TRBJ1-5
clone_size: NA
cdr3_nt: TGTGCCAGCAGTTTTGACAGGGACAGCAATCAGCCCCAGCATTTT
cdr3_aa: CASSFDRDSNQPQHF

v_call: TRBV5-4
d_call: NA
j_call: TRBJ1-1
clone_size: NA
cdr3_nt: TGTGCCAGCAGCTCCCGCAACACTGAAGCTTTCTTT
cdr3_aa: CASSSRNTEAFF

v_call: TRBV19
d_call: NA
j_call: TRBJ2-5
clone_size: many
cdr3_nt: TGTGCCAGTAGCACCAGGAGGGGATCCCAAGAGACCCAGTACTTC
cdr3_aa: CASSTRRGSQETQYF

v_call: TRBV5-5
d_call: TRBD1
j_call: TRBJ1-5
clone_size: NA
cdr3_nt: TGTGCCAGCAGCTGGGACAGGGGTGGGAGCAATCAGCCCCAGCATTTT
cdr3_aa: CASSWDRGGSNQPQHF

v_call: TRBV7-8
d_call: TRBD1
j_call: TRBJ2-7
clone_size: many
cdr3_nt: TGTGCCAGCAGCTTAGGGACAGGGTCCTACGAGCAGTACTTC
cdr3_aa: CASSLGTGSYEQYF

v_call: TRBV2
d_call: TRBD1
j_call: TRBJ1-5
clone_size: many
cdr3_nt: TGTGCCAGCAGATTCGGACAGGGGGACGGGCAGCCCCAGCATTTT
cdr3_aa: CASRFGQGDGQPQHF

v_call: TRBV14
d_call: NA
j_call: TRBJ2-7
clone_size: few
cdr3_nt: TGTGCCAGCAGCCAAGTTGGGTCAGGGAAGTACGAGCAGTACTTC
cdr3_aa: CASSQVGSGKYEQYF

v_call: TRBV5-1
d_call: NA
j_call: TRBJ2-5
clone_size: NA
cdr3_nt: TGCGCCAGCAGGGACCCTCGAGAATGGGAGACCCAGTACTTC
cdr3_aa: CASRDPREWETQYF

v_call: TRBV9
d_call: TRBD1
j_call: TRBJ1-1
clone_size: few
cdr3_nt: TGTGCCAGCAGCGCTTCTCCAGGGGGCGAGAACACTGAAGCTTTCTTT
cdr3_aa: CASSASPGGENTEAFF

v_call: TRBV25-1
d_call: TRBD1
j_call: TRBJ2-7
clone_size: NA
cdr3_nt: TGTGCCAGCAGTGGGACGACAGGGGCCCCCTACGAGCAGTACTTC
cdr3_aa: CASSGTTGAPYEQYF

v_call: TRBV15
d_call: NA
j_call: TRBJ1-5
clone_size: many
cdr3_nt: TGTGCCACCAGCAGAGATCTGGGGAGAGGGCAGCCCCAGCATTTT
cdr3_aa: CATSRDLGRGQPQHF

v_call: TRBV19
d_call: NA
j_call: TRBJ1-3
clone_size: NA
cdr3_nt: TGTGCCAGCTACACAGACTCTGGAAACACCATATATTTT
cdr3_aa: CASYTDSGNTIYF

v_call: TRBV6-2/TRBV6-3
d_call: TRBD1
j_call: TRBJ2-1
clone_size: many
cdr3_nt: TGTGCCAGCAGGCACAGGGGCGTAGGGAATGAGCAGTTCTTC
cdr3_aa: CASRHRGVGNEQFF

v_call: TRBV5-1
d_call: TRBD1
j_call: TRBJ1-5
clone_size: NA
cdr3_nt: TGCGCCAGCAGCTCGGGGACAGGGCCGTCTCAGCCCCAGCATTTT
cdr3_aa: CASSSGTGPSQPQHF

v_call: TRBV28
d_call: TRBD2
j_call: TRBJ2-1
clone_size: many
cdr3_nt: TGTGCCAGCAGTTTGACTAGCCGAGGTAATGAGCAGTTCTTC
cdr3_aa: CASSLTSRGNEQFF

v_call: TRBV11-2
d_call: NA
j_call: TRBJ2-2
clone_size: medium-sized
cdr3_nt: TGTGCCAGCAGCACCAACCAGGGCCCCGGGGGCACCGGGGAGCTGTTTTTT
cdr3_aa: CASSTNQGPGGTGELFF

v_call: TRBV7-2
d_call: NA
j_call: TRBJ2-2
clone_size: NA
cdr3_nt: TGTGCCAGCAGCTTAGGTCAGGTCAGGCGCACCGGGGAGCTGTTTTTT
cdr3_aa: CASSLGQVRRTGELFF

v_call: TRBV28
d_call: NA
j_call: TRBJ2-3
clone_size: many
cdr3_nt: TGTGCCAGCAGTTTGAGGGGGAGCACAGATACGCAGTATTTT
cdr3_aa: CASSLRGSTDTQYF

v_call: TRBV12-3/TRBV12-4
d_call: TRBD1
j_call: TRBJ1-5
clone_size: many
cdr3_nt: TGTGCCAGCAGTCCGGGACAGAGTAGCAATCAGCCCCAGCATTTT
cdr3_aa: CASSPGQSSNQPQHF

v_call: TRBV7-9
d_call: NA
j_call: TRBJ2-2
clone_size: NA
cdr3_nt: TGTGCCAGCAGACAGCAGGGAGGCACCGGGGAGCTGTTTTTT
cdr3_aa: CASRQQGGTGELFF

v_call: TRBV29-1
d_call: NA
j_call: TRBJ2-2
clone_size: many
cdr3_nt: TGCAGCGGGGGGGAGAGGGACACCGGGGAGCTGTTTTTT
cdr3_aa: CSGGERDTGELFF

v_call: TRBV12-3/TRBV12-4
d_call: TRBD2
j_call: TRBJ2-3
clone_size: NA
cdr3_nt: TGTGCCAGCAGTTTTGGTCCAGCGGGGCCAGATACGCAGTATTTT
cdr3_aa: CASSFGPAGPDTQYF

v_call: TRBV2
d_call: NA
j_call: TRBJ2-7
clone_size: few
cdr3_nt: TGTGCCAGCAGTGGAGACTCCTACGAGCAGTACTTC
cdr3_aa: CASSGDSYEQYF

v_call: TRBV5-1
d_call: NA
j_call: TRBJ1-4
clone_size: NA
cdr3_nt: TGCGCCAGCAGCTTGGATGCAGGGGAGGATGAAAAACTGTTTTTT
cdr3_aa: CASSLDAGEDEKLFF

v_call: TRBV7-8
d_call: NA
j_call: TRBJ1-5
clone_size: many
cdr3_nt: TGTGCCAGCAGCTTAGCGGACAGTAATCAGCCCCAGCATTTT
cdr3_aa: CASSLADSNQPQHF